These 10 T cell receptor beta chains originate from one sample sequenced in a study of blood T cells in healthy people across ages. Primers used in a second PCR of roughly 6 to 11 cycles were a sample-barcoded 5' primer and a J-beta primer mix. TCRdb independently ran MiXCR on the 5' RACE reads; one entry per CDR3 protein. The data contain approximately 670,000 distinct CDR3 sequences, 35% to 50% of them singletons. Sequenced: blood. Receptors were obtained from a man of 80 years or more in good health.

A note on this clonotype: The conserved phenylalanine or tryptophan is not found at the CDR3 terminus, so this likely reflects a read error. This rearrangement joins TRBV7-2 to TRBJ2-7; no firm D call. Germline V gene sequence: CDR1 SGHTA, CDR2 FQGNSA. The CDR3 extends over 14 amino acids. V was pared by 1 base and J by 0 bases, with 7 bases between. CDR3 sequence reads: CASSLGFGSYEQYL. The DNA of the CDR3 is TGTGCCAGCAGCTTAGGTTTCGGCTCCTACGAGCAGTACCTC.

V is TRBV7-9 and J is TRBJ1-6, with D possibly TRBD1 on 5 matching bases. Germline V gives CDR1 SEHNR, CDR2 FQNEAQ (reference sequence). The CDR3 extends over 15 amino acids. V lost 5 bases, J lost 7 bases, and 15 bases lay in between. CDR3 protein: CASSTSGTKNSPLHF. In DNA form, the CDR3 reads TGTGCCAGCAGCACCTCCGGGACGAAAAATTCACCCCTCCACTTT.

The V call is TRBV11-2, the J call TRBJ2-4, with TRBD1 matching 9 bases. This CDR3 spans 14 amino acids. With 3 bases clipped from V and 5 bases from J, the junction kept 2 bases outside the gene matches. Germline V gives CDR1 SGHAT, CDR2 FQNNGV. The CDR3: CASSFRQGENIQYF. The CDR3 region has the DNA TGTGCCAGCAGCTTTAGACAGGGGGAAAACATTCAGTACTTC.

In its sample, this clonotype was seen many times. This sequence joins TRBV18 and TRBJ2-7; D is ambiguous. The CDR3 runs 14 residues. V dropped 2 bases and J dropped 1 base, with 9 bases sitting between them. CDR1 and CDR2 (germline): KGHSH, LQKENI. The DNA of the CDR3 is TGTGCCAGCTCACCAGTGAGACAATCCTACGAGCAGTACTTC. Translated, it gives CASSPVRQSYEQYF.

This clonotype was seen a few times. V and J are TRBV7-2 and TRBJ2-1; TRBD2 aligns across 10 bases. The junction had 8 bases not matched to a gene; V was cut back by 2 bases and J by 10 bases. Germline V lookup: CDR1 SGHTA, CDR2 FQGNSA. The CDR3 has 15 amino acids. As DNA, the CDR3 is TGTGCCAGCAGCTTATCCCCAGCGGGGGGGCAGGAGCAGTTCTTC. Its protein is CASSLSPAGGQEQFF.

V is TRBV5-1 and J is TRBJ2-2; D is perhaps TRBD2 (5 bases). This CDR3 has 15 amino acids. Per the germline V gene, CDR1 is SGHRS and CDR2 is YFSETQ. V lost 1 base to trimming and J lost 0 bases, with 7 bases between them. The CDR3 protein is CASSLWRANTGELFF. DNA for the CDR3: TGCGCCAGCAGCTTGTGGCGGGCGAACACCGGGGAGCTGTTTTTT.

As to this clonotype: At one boundary the junction diverges from the germline segment, which might be a read error. V usage is TRBV27 and J usage is TRBJ1-2, with 11 bases lining up with TRBD1. This CDR3 has 15 amino acids. Germline values: CDR1 MNHEY, CDR2 SMNVEV (reference sequence). The CDR3 is CASSQWTGGGYSYTF. The CDR3 DNA reads TGTGCCAGCAGTCAATGGACAGGGGGCGGCTATAGCTACACCTTC.

The V and J genes are TRBV28 and TRBJ2-7; TRBD2 is a possible D gene (6 bases). Germline lookup yields CDR1 MDHEN and CDR2 SYDVKM. The CDR3 has 17 amino acids. The ends were cut back, 3 bases at V and 7 bases at J, with 25 bases in the middle. CDR3 sequence (DNA): TGTGCCAGCAGTTTGCCCCTCGGGAGACTAGTAAACAATGAGCAGTACTTC. It codes for CASSLPLGRLVNNEQYF.

The CDR3 loop reads CASSNRGDSVNTGELFF. CDR3 bases: TGTGCCAGCAGTAATCGAGGGGACAGCGTTAACACCGGGGAGCTGTTTTTT. This chain joins TRBV6-2 or TRBV6-3 and TRBJ2-2; 7 nucleotides line up with TRBD1. There are 17 residues in the CDR3. Trimming took 5 bases from V and 2 from J; bases not matched to a gene: 11. Germline CDR1 reads MNHEY; CDR2 reads SVGEGT.

This clonotype was seen a handful of times. This chain uses TRBV25-1 with TRBJ2-7; D unclear. Per the germline V gene, CDR1 is MGHDK and CDR2 is SYGVNS. V lost 3 bases and J lost 5, with 5 bases in between. CDR3 size: 11 residues. This CDR3 reads CASSELHEQYF. The CDR3 bases are TGTGCCAGCAGTGAGCTTCACGAGCAGTACTTC.